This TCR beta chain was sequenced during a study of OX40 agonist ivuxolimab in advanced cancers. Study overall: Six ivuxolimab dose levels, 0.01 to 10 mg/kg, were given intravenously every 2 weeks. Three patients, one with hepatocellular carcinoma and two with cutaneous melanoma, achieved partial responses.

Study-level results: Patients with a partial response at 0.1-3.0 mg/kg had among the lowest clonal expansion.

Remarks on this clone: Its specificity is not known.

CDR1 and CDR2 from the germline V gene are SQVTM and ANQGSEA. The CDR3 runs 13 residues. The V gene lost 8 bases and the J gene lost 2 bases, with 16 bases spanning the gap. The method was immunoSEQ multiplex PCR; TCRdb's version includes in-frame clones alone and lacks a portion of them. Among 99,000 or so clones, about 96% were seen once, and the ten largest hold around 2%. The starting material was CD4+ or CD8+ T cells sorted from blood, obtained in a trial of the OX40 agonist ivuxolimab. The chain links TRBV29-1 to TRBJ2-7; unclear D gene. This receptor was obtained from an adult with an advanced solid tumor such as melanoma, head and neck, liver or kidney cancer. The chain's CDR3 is CSFANGMAYEQYF. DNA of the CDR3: TGCAGCTTCGCCAATGGGATGGCCTACGAGCAGTACTTC.